The 17 T cell receptor beta chains below were found in one sample sequenced in a study of cytomegalovirus exposure and HLA in healthy donors. 13 Jbeta primers and 60 Vbeta primers were used for the PCR. Sequencing was performed with immunoSEQ multiplex PCR; in TCRdb, only in-frame clones are kept and a portion is missing. The table has about 150,000 clones, just under 80% seen once. The specimen was PBMCs. The origin of the receptors is a woman aged 45-59 years in good health and CMV-seropositive.

This clone was seen only a few times. The chain's CDR3 is CSGRTGSGGELFF. The CDR3 DNA follows: TGCAGCGGGAGGACAGGGAGCGGCGGGGAGCTGTTTTTT. This chain connects TRBV29-1 to TRBJ2-2; 8 bases are a match to TRBD1. Germline assignment: CDR1 SQVTM and CDR2 ANQGSEA. CDR3 length equals 13 residues. V gave up 7 bases and J gave up 7 bases; unmatched junction bases: 8.

Of note for this clone: This same CDR3 is encoded by further DNA sequences in the sample. The V gene is TRBV6-5, the J gene TRBJ2-7; 8 nucleotides align to TRBD2. From germline, CDR1 is MNHEY and CDR2 SVGAGI. V trimming: 0 bases; J trimming: 2 bases; junction bases outside the gene matches: 3. CDR3 length equals 15 residues. The CDR3 sequence: CASSYSSGGAYEQYF. CDR3 coding DNA: TGTGCCAGCAGTTACTCGAGCGGGGGAGCCTACGAGCAGTACTTC.

The chain is built from TRBV7-3 and TRBJ1-1; TRBD1 matches 7 bases. The ends lost 5 bases at V and 7 bases at J; junction bases unmatched: 7. The CDR3 has 13 residues. Germline V gene data show CDR1 as SGHTA and CDR2 as FQGTGA. The CDR3 coding sequence is TGTGCCAGCAGCCTAGACAGGGAGAATGAAGCTTTCTTT. Translation gives CASSLDRENEAFF. The full variable domain, completed using reference TRBV7-3 and TRBJ1-1, is GAGVSQTPSNKVTEKGKYVELRCDPISGHTALYWYRQSLGQGPEFLIYFQGTGAADDSGLPNDRFFAVRPEGSVSTLKIQRTERGDSAVYLCASSLDRENEAFFGQGTRLTVV.

V usage is TRBV7-6 and J usage is TRBJ2-5, with 9 bases aligning to TRBD2. The V gene's germline CDR1 is SGHVS and CDR2 FNYEAQ. The CDR3 loop spans 15 amino acids. The V gene end was trimmed by 0 bases and the J gene end by 9 bases; junction bases not matched to a gene: 8. This chain's CDR3 is CASSLASGGWEAQYF. The CDR3 DNA reads as TGTGCCAGCAGCTTAGCTAGCGGGGGATGGGAGGCCCAGTACTTC.

CDR3 sequence reads: CASSLWTDNTEAFF. The CDR3 DNA reads as TGTGCCAGCAGTCTATGGACTGACAACACTGAAGCTTTCTTT. V and J are TRBV6-1 and TRBJ1-1; no firm D call. With 5 bases removed from V and 2 bases from J, the gap between germline ends came to 12 bases. Germline V gives CDR1 MNHNS, CDR2 SASEGT. This CDR3 region has 14 residues.

This clone was detected a few times. This sequence joins TRBV12-5 and TRBJ1-5, with 12 bases that match TRBD1. The CDR3 loop spans 17 amino acids. V lost 6 bases and J lost 0; bases outside the gene matches: 6. Germline values: CDR1 LGHNT, CDR2 FRNRAP. For the CDR3, the DNA is TGTGCTAGTGGCCTGGGGACAGGGGGCCATAGCAATCAGCCCCAGCATTTT. Translating gives CASGLGTGGHSNQPQHF.

This chain joins TRBV19 and TRBJ1-3; the match to TRBD1 covers 9 bases. Germline assignment: CDR1 LNHDA and CDR2 SQIVND (reference sequence). V dropped 10 bases and J dropped 3; count of bases not matched to a gene: 7. The CDR3 extends over 14 amino acids. As DNA, the CDR3 is TGTGCCACCCAGGACAGGGGTTATGGAAACACCATATATTTT. It codes for CATQDRGYGNTIYF.

The V gene is TRBV2, the J gene TRBJ2-6; 8 bases are shared with TRBD1. Losses at the gene ends were 6 bases for V and 2 bases for J; bases not matched to a gene: 9. The CDR3 length is 17 residues. Looked up from germline, CDR1 is SNHLY and CDR2 is FYNNEI. The CDR3 DNA reads TGTGCCAGCAGGAGCAGGGGGCGAAGCACTGGGGCCAACGTCCTGACTTTC. The encoded protein is CASRSRGRSTGANVLTF. The full variable domain, its missing parts supplied by reference TRBV2 and TRBJ2-6, is EPEVTQTPSHQVTQMGQEVILRCVPISNHLYFYWYRQILGQKVEFLVSFYNNEISEKSEIFDDQFSVERPDGSNFTLKIRSTKLEDSAMYFCASRSRGRSTGANVLTFGAGSRLTVL.

The chain recombines TRBV5-6 with TRBJ1-2; the match to TRBD1 covers 9 bases. V dropped 2 bases and J dropped 2; count of bases not matched to a gene: 16. The CDR3 contains 19 residues. CDR1 SGHDT and CDR2 YYEEEE come from the germline V gene. In DNA, the CDR3 is TGTGCCAGCAGCTTTCCCTCGGGCGGGGACAGGGACTGGAACTATGGCTACACCTTC. Its protein is CASSFPSGGDRDWNYGYTF.

The chain carries TRBV6-1 and TRBJ2-3; no reliable D call. This CDR3 spans 13 amino acids. From germline, CDR1 is MNHNS and CDR2 SASEGT. Trimming removed 1 base from V and 1 base from J, with 3 bases in between. CDR3 nucleotides: TGTGCCAGCAGTGAAGGAGGCACAGATACGCAGTATTTT. It translates to CASSEGGTDTQYF.

The chain carries TRBV6-1 and TRBJ1-2; unclear D gene. Germline-derived CDR1 and CDR2 are MNHNS and SASEGT. V lost 4 bases to trimming and J lost 5 bases, with 20 bases between them. This CDR3 region has 16 residues. In DNA, the CDR3 is TGTGCCAGCAGTGCCCGGGTCTCCCAGCGGGGTTATGGCTACACCTTC. Its translation is CASSARVSQRGYGYTF.

The V gene is TRBV5-8, the J gene TRBJ1-2; the D gene is possibly TRBD1 (5 bases). The germline V and J ends were trimmed by 2 bases and 0 bases, with 14 bases remaining between them. The CDR3 length is 16 residues. Germline V gene lookup returns CDR1 SGHTS and CDR2 YDEGEE. CDR3: CASSLQDRGPNYGYTF. For the CDR3, the DNA is TGTGCCAGCAGCTTACAGGACCGTGGGCCTAACTATGGCTACACCTTC.

The rearrangement links TRBV27 to TRBJ1-2; 10 bases fit TRBD1. Per germline, CDR1 MNHEY and CDR2 SMNVEV (reference sequence). This CDR3 region has 13 residues. Germline trimming cut 6 bases from V and 7 bases from J; bases unmatched to any gene: 5. The CDR3 sequence: CASSPGQGSGYTF. The DNA for the CDR3 is TGTGCCAGCAGCCCGGGACAGGGGAGTGGCTACACCTTC.

The chain recombines TRBV6-6 with TRBJ1-1; TRBD1 might be the D (5 bases). The CDR3 contains 15 residues. The V end was cut by 0 bases, the J end by 4 bases, with 12 bases between. Germline assignment: CDR1 MNHNY and CDR2 SVGAGI (reference sequence). The CDR3 bases are TGTGCCAGCAGTTACTCGGCCCCAGGGCCCACTGAAGCTTTCTTT. It specifies CASSYSAPGPTEAFF.

The CDR3 DNA reads as TGTGCCAGCAGGGGACACATTAATCAGCCCCAGCATTTT. Translating gives CASRGHINQPQHF. This chain connects TRBV6-5 to TRBJ1-5, with D possibly TRBD1 on 6 matching bases. V shed 6 bases and J shed 4 bases, with 10 bases lying between them. CDR1 and CDR2 (germline): MNHEY, SVGAGI. The CDR3 spans 13 residues.

This clone occurred once. The J gene is TRBJ2-3, the V gene TRBV7-9; 8 bases are shared with TRBD2. This CDR3 contains 14 residues. Germline V lookup: CDR1 SEHNR, CDR2 FQNEAQ (reference sequence). With V trimmed by 5 bases and J by 7 bases, 8 bases remained unmatched. CDR3 residues: CASSSPGGGYTQYF. The CDR3 DNA reads TGTGCCAGCAGCAGCCCGGGCGGGGGGTATACGCAGTATTTT.

The V gene is TRBV5-1, the J gene TRBJ2-3; 12 nucleotides match TRBD2. V was clipped by 1 base and J by 3 bases; unmatched bases: 9. Germline CDR1 SGHRS, CDR2 YFSETQ. This CDR3 region has 18 residues. CDR3: CASSLTPSGGAGTDTQYF. The DNA for the CDR3 is TGCGCCAGCAGCTTGACCCCTAGCGGGGGGGCCGGGACAGATACGCAGTATTTT. The whole variable domain, filled in from reference TRBV5-1 and TRBJ2-3, reads KAGVTQTPRYLIKTRGQQVTLSCSPISGHRSVSWYQQTPGQGLQFLFEYFSETQRNKGNFPGRFSGRQFSNSRSEMNVSTLELGDSALYLCASSLTPSGGAGTDTQYFGPGTRLTVL.